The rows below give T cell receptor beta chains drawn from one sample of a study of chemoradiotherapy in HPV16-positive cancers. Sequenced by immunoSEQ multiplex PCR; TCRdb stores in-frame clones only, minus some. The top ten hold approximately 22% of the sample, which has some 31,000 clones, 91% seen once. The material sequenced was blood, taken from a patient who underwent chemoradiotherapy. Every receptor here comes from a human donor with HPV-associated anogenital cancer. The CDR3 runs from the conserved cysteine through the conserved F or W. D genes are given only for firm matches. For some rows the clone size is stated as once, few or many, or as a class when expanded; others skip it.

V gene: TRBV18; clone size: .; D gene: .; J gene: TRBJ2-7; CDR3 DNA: TGTGCCAGCTCGGTCTTCAGCGTTTACTCCTACGAGCAGTACTTC; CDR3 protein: CASSVFSVYSYEQYF
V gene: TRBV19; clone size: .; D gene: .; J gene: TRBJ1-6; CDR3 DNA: TGTGCCACCGCCTGGGCCGCTAATTCACCCCTCCACTTT; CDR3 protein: CATAWAANSPLHF
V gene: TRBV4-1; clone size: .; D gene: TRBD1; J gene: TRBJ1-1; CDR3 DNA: TGCGCCAGCAGCCCAGACAGGGGTAACACTGAAGCTTTCTTT; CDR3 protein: CASSPDRGNTEAFF
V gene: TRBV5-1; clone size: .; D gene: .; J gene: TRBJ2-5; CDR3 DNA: TGCGCCAGCAGCTTGGAGGGGTTTGGGGAGCCGCAAGAGACCCAGTACTTC; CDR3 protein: CASSLEGFGEPQETQYF
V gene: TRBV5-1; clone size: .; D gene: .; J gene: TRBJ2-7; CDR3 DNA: TGCGCCAGCAGGACTGCGGGACTTTTTTTAGACGAGCAGTACTTC; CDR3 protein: CASRTAGLFLDEQYF
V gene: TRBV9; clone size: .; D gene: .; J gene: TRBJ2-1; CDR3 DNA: TGTGCCAGCAGCCCACTCTTGTCGGACAATGAGCAGTTCTTC; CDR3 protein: CASSPLLSDNEQFF
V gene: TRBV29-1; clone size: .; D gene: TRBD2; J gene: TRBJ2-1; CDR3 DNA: TGCAGCGCCCGACTAGCGGGAGTGATCAATGAGCAGTTCTTC; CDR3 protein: CSARLAGVINEQFF
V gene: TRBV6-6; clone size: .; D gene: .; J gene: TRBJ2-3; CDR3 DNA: TGTGCCAGCAGTTACTCATCTAGCTGGGCCACAGATACGCAGTATTTT; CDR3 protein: CASSYSSSWATDTQYF
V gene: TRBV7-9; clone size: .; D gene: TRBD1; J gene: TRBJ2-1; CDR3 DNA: TGTGCCAGCAGCAACCTGACAGGGTCGTCCTACAATGAGCAGTTCTTC; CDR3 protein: CASSNLTGSSYNEQFF
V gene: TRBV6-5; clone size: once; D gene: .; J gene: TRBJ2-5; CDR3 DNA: TGTGCCAGCAGTTACTTGGCTCTCCAAGAGACCCAGTACTTC; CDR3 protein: CASSYLALQETQYF
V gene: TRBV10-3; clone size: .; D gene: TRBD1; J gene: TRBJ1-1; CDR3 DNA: TGTGCCATCAGTGAGCCGGGGTATTCCGGGACAGGAGGAACTGAAGCTTTCTTT; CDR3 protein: CAISEPGYSGTGGTEAFF
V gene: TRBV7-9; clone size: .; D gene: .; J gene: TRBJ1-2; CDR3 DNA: TGTGCCAGCAGCTTAGACTCAGCATTGGTGTATTACACCTTC; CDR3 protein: CASSLDSALVYYTF
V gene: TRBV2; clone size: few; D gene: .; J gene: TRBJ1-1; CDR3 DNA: TGTGCCAGCAGGGGGGAGGGTCGGTCCACTGAAGCTTTCTTT; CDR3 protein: CASRGEGRSTEAFF
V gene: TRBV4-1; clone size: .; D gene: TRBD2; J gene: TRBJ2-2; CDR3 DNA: TGCGCCAGCAGCCAGGCTAGCGGGAGAGGGGGCACCGGGGAGCTGTTTTTT; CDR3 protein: CASSQASGRGGTGELFF
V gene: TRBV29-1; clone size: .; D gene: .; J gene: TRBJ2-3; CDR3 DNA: TGCAGCGTTGCCGCGGGCGGTCCTAGCACAGATACGCAGTATTTT; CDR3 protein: CSVAAGGPSTDTQYF
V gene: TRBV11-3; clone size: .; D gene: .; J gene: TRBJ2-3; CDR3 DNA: TGTGCCAGCAGCTCCCGCGGGGCGCAGTATTTT; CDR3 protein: CASSSRGAQYF
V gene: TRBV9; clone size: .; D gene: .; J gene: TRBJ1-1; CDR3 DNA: TGTGCCAGCAGCGTAACGGGGGGAGACACTGAAGCTTTCTTT; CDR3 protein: CASSVTGGDTEAFF
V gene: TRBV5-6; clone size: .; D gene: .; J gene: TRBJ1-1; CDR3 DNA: TGTGCCAGCAGCTTGAGCCCTCAGGGTTTCACTGAAGCTTTCTTT; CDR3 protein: CASSLSPQGFTEAFF
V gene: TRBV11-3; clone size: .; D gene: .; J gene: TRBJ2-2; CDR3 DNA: TGTGCCAGCAGCTTAGGAGGAACGAACACCGGGGAGCTGTTTTTT; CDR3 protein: CASSLGGTNTGELFF
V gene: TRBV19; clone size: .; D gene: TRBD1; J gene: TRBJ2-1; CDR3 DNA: TGTGCCAGTATCTCAGAAGGGGGCCTGGGAGAGCAGTTCTTC; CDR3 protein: CASISEGGLGEQFF